These T cell receptor beta chains were read from a single sample in a study of cytomegalovirus exposure and HLA in healthy donors. TCRdb's copy holds only in-frame clones and misses some; the assay was immunoSEQ multiplex PCR. The sample consists of about 160,000 clones, less than 90% of them appearing once. What was sequenced was PBMCs. These TCRs come from a boy between 2 and 10 years old in good health and CMV-seronegative. CDR3s include the opening cysteine and the closing phenylalanine or tryptophan. Each record gives: clone size, CDR3 length, V gene, D gene, J gene, CDR3 DNA, CDR3 protein. A D gene is named only where the DNA matches it firmly. Not all rows give a size; the values are once, few, many and, for expanded clones, a class.

clone_size: .
cdr3_length: 15
v_call: TRBV19
d_call: TRBD2
j_call: TRBJ2-1
cdr3_nt: TGTGCCAGTAGCCTGACTAGCGGGACAAACAATGAGCAGTTCTTC
cdr3_aa: CASSLTSGTNNEQFF

clone_size: .
cdr3_length: 15
v_call: TRBV14
d_call: TRBD2
j_call: TRBJ2-5
cdr3_nt: TGTGCCAGCAGCCAAGGGGGGGGACCGTGGGTGACCCAGTACTTC
cdr3_aa: CASSQGGGPWVTQYF

clone_size: .
cdr3_length: 16
v_call: TRBV7-9
d_call: TRBD2
j_call: TRBJ2-3
cdr3_nt: TGTTCCAGCAGCTTATATCTAGCGGAGAGCACAGATACGCAGTATTTT
cdr3_aa: CSSSLYLAESTDTQYF

clone_size: .
cdr3_length: 15
v_call: TRBV28
d_call: TRBD1
j_call: TRBJ1-5
cdr3_nt: TGTGCCAGCAGCTACAGGGGGCCGTTGAGTCAGCCCCAGCATTTT
cdr3_aa: CASSYRGPLSQPQHF

clone_size: .
cdr3_length: 13
v_call: TRBV6-5
d_call: TRBD1
j_call: TRBJ2-7
cdr3_nt: TGTGCCAGCAGGGACAGGAACTCCTACGAGCAGTACTTC
cdr3_aa: CASRDRNSYEQYF

clone_size: once
cdr3_length: 14
v_call: TRBV19
d_call: .
j_call: TRBJ2-5
cdr3_nt: TGTGCCAGTAGTCCCACAGGGTTGGGGGAGACCCAGTACTTC
cdr3_aa: CASSPTGLGETQYF

clone_size: .
cdr3_length: 14
v_call: TRBV28
d_call: TRBD1
j_call: TRBJ1-5
cdr3_nt: TGTGCCAGCAACCCCGACAGGGGGCTGGAGCCCCAGCATTTT
cdr3_aa: CASNPDRGLEPQHF

clone_size: .
cdr3_length: 14
v_call: TRBV10-3
d_call: TRBD1
j_call: TRBJ2-7
cdr3_nt: TGTGCCATCAGTGAGGGGACAGTCTCCTACGAGCAGTACTTC
cdr3_aa: CAISEGTVSYEQYF

clone_size: .
cdr3_length: 13
v_call: TRBV6-5
d_call: .
j_call: TRBJ1-2
cdr3_nt: TGTGCCAGCAGTTTGACAGAGTTCTATGGCTACACCTTC
cdr3_aa: CASSLTEFYGYTF

clone_size: .
cdr3_length: 17
v_call: TRBV7-9
d_call: .
j_call: TRBJ2-3
cdr3_nt: TGTGCCAGCAGGTTATTCCAGGGGCGCGTCGACACAGATACGCAGTATTTT
cdr3_aa: CASRLFQGRVDTDTQYF

clone_size: .
cdr3_length: 14
v_call: TRBV10-3
d_call: TRBD1
j_call: TRBJ1-1
cdr3_nt: TGTGCCAGCCTACAGGGGGCTGAGAACACTGAAGCTTTCTTT
cdr3_aa: CASLQGAENTEAFF

clone_size: .
cdr3_length: 13
v_call: TRBV5-8
d_call: TRBD2
j_call: TRBJ2-3
cdr3_nt: TGTGCCAGCAGTAAACGGGGGGCAGATACGCAGTATTTT
cdr3_aa: CASSKRGADTQYF

clone_size: .
cdr3_length: 15
v_call: TRBV4-2
d_call: TRBD1
j_call: TRBJ1-1
cdr3_nt: TGTGCCAGCAGCCAAAAACCGACAGGGGGCACTGAAGCTTTCTTT
cdr3_aa: CASSQKPTGGTEAFF

clone_size: .
cdr3_length: 15
v_call: TRBV4-1
d_call: .
j_call: TRBJ1-4
cdr3_nt: TGCGCCAGCAGCCAAGATGCGGCAGATAATGAAAAACTGTTTTTT
cdr3_aa: CASSQDAADNEKLFF

clone_size: .
cdr3_length: 14
v_call: TRBV9
d_call: TRBD1
j_call: TRBJ1-5
cdr3_nt: TGTGCCAGCAGCGACGGACAGGGACAGGAGCCCCAGCATTTT
cdr3_aa: CASSDGQGQEPQHF

clone_size: once
cdr3_length: 16
v_call: TRBV4-1
d_call: .
j_call: TRBJ2-7
cdr3_nt: TGCGCCAGCAGCCAATCCCCGCCAGGATCAGACTACGAGCAGTACTTC
cdr3_aa: CASSQSPPGSDYEQYF

clone_size: .
cdr3_length: 14
v_call: TRBV6-6
d_call: .
j_call: TRBJ2-5
cdr3_nt: TGTGCCAGCAGTGTAGATAGCGGACAAGAGACCCAGTACTTC
cdr3_aa: CASSVDSGQETQYF

clone_size: few
cdr3_length: 15
v_call: TRBV5-1
d_call: .
j_call: TRBJ2-6
cdr3_nt: TGCGCCAGCAGCCCGCCCAGCTCTGGGGCCAACGTCCTGACTTTC
cdr3_aa: CASSPPSSGANVLTF

clone_size: .
cdr3_length: 16
v_call: TRBV7-9
d_call: TRBD1
j_call: TRBJ1-4
cdr3_nt: TGTGCCAGCAGCTTATTGCGGACAGGAAATAATGAAAAACTGTTTTTT
cdr3_aa: CASSLLRTGNNEKLFF

clone_size: .
cdr3_length: 16
v_call: TRBV5-6
d_call: TRBD2
j_call: TRBJ2-1
cdr3_nt: TGTGCCAGCAGCTTGTGGACTAGCGGGAGAGGAAATGAGCAGTTCTTC
cdr3_aa: CASSLWTSGRGNEQFF

clone_size: .
cdr3_length: 14
v_call: TRBV28
d_call: TRBD1
j_call: TRBJ1-2
cdr3_nt: TGTGCCAGCGGAAGACAGGGTATGGACTATGGCTACACCTTC
cdr3_aa: CASGRQGMDYGYTF

clone_size: .
cdr3_length: 15
v_call: TRBV30
d_call: .
j_call: TRBJ2-7
cdr3_nt: TGTGCCTGGAGTGGGACATTCACCTTGGCGATCGAGCAGTACTTC
cdr3_aa: CAWSGTFTLAIEQYF

clone_size: .
cdr3_length: 15
v_call: TRBV11-2
d_call: .
j_call: TRBJ2-3
cdr3_nt: TGTGCCAGCAGCTTCTCCCCGGTGGTCGCAGATACGCAGTATTTT
cdr3_aa: CASSFSPVVADTQYF

clone_size: .
cdr3_length: 15
v_call: TRBV27
d_call: .
j_call: TRBJ2-2
cdr3_nt: TGTGCCAGCAGTTTATGGGAACGGGGAACCGGGGAGCTGTTTTTT
cdr3_aa: CASSLWERGTGELFF

clone_size: .
cdr3_length: 15
v_call: TRBV6-5
d_call: TRBD2
j_call: TRBJ2-1
cdr3_nt: TGTGCCAGCAGTTACGGGGCTAGCGGCTACAATGAGCAGTTCTTC
cdr3_aa: CASSYGASGYNEQFF

clone_size: .
cdr3_length: 15
v_call: TRBV7-6
d_call: .
j_call: TRBJ1-2
cdr3_nt: TGTGCCAGCAGCTTAGCAGGGAGAGCTAACTATGGCTACACCTTC
cdr3_aa: CASSLAGRANYGYTF

clone_size: .
cdr3_length: 13
v_call: TRBV27
d_call: TRBD2
j_call: TRBJ2-7
cdr3_nt: TGTGCCAGCAGGGCTAGCGGGCTCCTCGAGCAGTACTTC
cdr3_aa: CASRASGLLEQYF

clone_size: .
cdr3_length: 16
v_call: TRBV27
d_call: TRBD2
j_call: TRBJ2-1
cdr3_nt: TGTGCCAGCAGTTCCCTGACTAGCGGCTACTACAATGAGCAGTTCTTC
cdr3_aa: CASSSLTSGYYNEQFF

clone_size: .
cdr3_length: 15
v_call: TRBV28
d_call: .
j_call: TRBJ2-4
cdr3_nt: TGTGCCAGCAGGGCCAATCTGCTAGCCAAAAACATTCAGTACTTC
cdr3_aa: CASRANLLAKNIQYF

clone_size: .
cdr3_length: 11
v_call: TRBV20-1
d_call: .
j_call: TRBJ2-5
cdr3_nt: TGCAGTGCAAAGGGAGAAGAGACCCAGTACTTC
cdr3_aa: CSAKGEETQYF

clone_size: .
cdr3_length: 15
v_call: TRBV7-9
d_call: TRBD1
j_call: TRBJ1-4
cdr3_nt: TGTGCCAGCAGCCATACAGGGGAGACTAATGAAAAACTGTTTTTT
cdr3_aa: CASSHTGETNEKLFF

clone_size: .
cdr3_length: 13
v_call: TRBV19
d_call: .
j_call: TRBJ1-2
cdr3_nt: TGTGCCAGTAGTCTACAGGGCAACTATGGCTACACCTTC
cdr3_aa: CASSLQGNYGYTF

clone_size: few
cdr3_length: 14
v_call: TRBV4-2
d_call: .
j_call: TRBJ1-4
cdr3_nt: TGTGCCAGCAAGGGCCTAGGCAGGGTTGAAAAACTGTTTTTT
cdr3_aa: CASKGLGRVEKLFF

clone_size: .
cdr3_length: 15
v_call: TRBV28
d_call: .
j_call: TRBJ2-7
cdr3_nt: TGTGCCAGCAGTTTTGAGGGGGGGGACCCCTACGAGCAGTACTTC
cdr3_aa: CASSFEGGDPYEQYF

clone_size: .
cdr3_length: 13
v_call: TRBV6-1
d_call: TRBD1
j_call: TRBJ1-2
cdr3_nt: TGTGCCAGCAGTAGGGACAGGGGCTATGGCTACACCTTC
cdr3_aa: CASSRDRGYGYTF

clone_size: .
cdr3_length: 16
v_call: TRBV7-2
d_call: TRBD1
j_call: TRBJ2-7
cdr3_nt: TGTGCCAGCAGCTTACAGTACGGGACAGGGGGCAACGAGCAGTACTTC
cdr3_aa: CASSLQYGTGGNEQYF

clone_size: .
cdr3_length: 15
v_call: TRBV7-2
d_call: .
j_call: TRBJ2-7
cdr3_nt: TGTGCCAGCAGCTTAGAGGGGGCGGGGGGCTACGAGCAGTACTTC
cdr3_aa: CASSLEGAGGYEQYF

clone_size: .
cdr3_length: 13
v_call: TRBV2
d_call: TRBD1
j_call: TRBJ1-1
cdr3_nt: TGTGCCAGCAGTACAGGGACAGGGGCTGAAGCTTTCTTT
cdr3_aa: CASSTGTGAEAFF

clone_size: .
cdr3_length: 16
v_call: TRBV9
d_call: .
j_call: TRBJ2-7
cdr3_nt: TGTGCCAGCAGCCGGAGGGGGCAGGCCGATTCCTACGAGCAGTACTTC
cdr3_aa: CASSRRGQADSYEQYF

clone_size: .
cdr3_length: 14
v_call: TRBV2
d_call: .
j_call: TRBJ2-7
cdr3_nt: TGTGCCAGCAGTGGCAGGGGTTACCCCTACGAGCAGTACTTC
cdr3_aa: CASSGRGYPYEQYF

clone_size: .
cdr3_length: 14
v_call: TRBV29-1
d_call: .
j_call: TRBJ2-1
cdr3_nt: TGCAGCGTTGTTTCAGGGGTGGGAAACAATGAGCAGTTCTTC
cdr3_aa: CSVVSGVGNNEQFF

clone_size: .
cdr3_length: 14
v_call: TRBV19
d_call: .
j_call: TRBJ1-2
cdr3_nt: TGTGCCAGTAGTTCTCAGGGGAATGGCTATGGCTACACCTTC
cdr3_aa: CASSSQGNGYGYTF

clone_size: .
cdr3_length: 15
v_call: TRBV4-2
d_call: TRBD2
j_call: TRBJ2-7
cdr3_nt: TGTGCCAGCAGCCAGGGGACTAGCGGAACCTACGAGCAGTACTTC
cdr3_aa: CASSQGTSGTYEQYF

clone_size: few
cdr3_length: 14
v_call: TRBV5-1
d_call: TRBD1
j_call: TRBJ2-7
cdr3_nt: TGCGCCAGCAGCTTACGGACAGGGTCCTACGAGCAGTACTTC
cdr3_aa: CASSLRTGSYEQYF

clone_size: .
cdr3_length: 15
v_call: TRBV5-1
d_call: .
j_call: TRBJ2-1
cdr3_nt: TGCGCCAGCAGCCCCGGACTTTCCCTCTACAATGAGCAGTTCTTC
cdr3_aa: CASSPGLSLYNEQFF

clone_size: .
cdr3_length: 15
v_call: TRBV11-1
d_call: .
j_call: TRBJ2-7
cdr3_nt: TGTGCCAGCAGCTTAGCGCGTCCTAGTAGGTACGAGCAGTACTTC
cdr3_aa: CASSLARPSRYEQYF

clone_size: .
cdr3_length: 15
v_call: TRBV6-5
d_call: TRBD2
j_call: TRBJ2-1
cdr3_nt: TGTGCCAGCAGTCCACTAGCGGCCCTCTACAATGAGCAGTTCTTC
cdr3_aa: CASSPLAALYNEQFF

clone_size: .
cdr3_length: 13
v_call: TRBV19
d_call: .
j_call: TRBJ1-1
cdr3_nt: TGTGCCAGCAGTTCTCAGGGGAACACTGAAGCTTTCTTT
cdr3_aa: CASSSQGNTEAFF

clone_size: .
cdr3_length: 12
v_call: TRBV7-6
d_call: .
j_call: TRBJ2-7
cdr3_nt: TGTGCCAGCAGCTTATCAGGGTACGAGCAGTACTTC
cdr3_aa: CASSLSGYEQYF

clone_size: .
cdr3_length: 14
v_call: TRBV28
d_call: TRBD2
j_call: TRBJ2-7
cdr3_nt: TGTGCCAGCACCCTTAGCGGGAGCTCCTACGAGCAGTACTTC
cdr3_aa: CASTLSGSSYEQYF